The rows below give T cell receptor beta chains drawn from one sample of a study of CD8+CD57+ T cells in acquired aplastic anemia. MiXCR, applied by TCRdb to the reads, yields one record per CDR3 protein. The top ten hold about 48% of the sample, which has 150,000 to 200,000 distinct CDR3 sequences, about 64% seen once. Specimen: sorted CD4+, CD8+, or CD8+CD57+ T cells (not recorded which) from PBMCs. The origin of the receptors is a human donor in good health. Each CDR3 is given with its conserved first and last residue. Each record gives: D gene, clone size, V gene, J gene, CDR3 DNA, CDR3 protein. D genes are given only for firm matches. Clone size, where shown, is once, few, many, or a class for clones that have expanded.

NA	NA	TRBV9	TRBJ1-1	TGTGCCAGCAGCGTAGCGCTCTACACTGAAGCTTTCTTT	CASSVALYTEAFF
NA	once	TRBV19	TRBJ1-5	TGTGCCAGTGTAGCGGGGGGGGCAGTGGGTCAGCCCCAGCATTTT	CASVAGGAVGQPQHF
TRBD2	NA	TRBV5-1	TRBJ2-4	TGCGCCAGCAGCGCGGGGGATGGGATAGACATTCAGTACTTC	CASSAGDGIDIQYF
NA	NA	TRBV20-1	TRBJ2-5	TGCAGTGCTAGGACGTTACCGGGCCTAACTCTGGGGCACCAAGAGACCCAGTACTTC	CSARTLPGLTLGHQETQYF
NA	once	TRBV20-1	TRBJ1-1	TGCAGTGCGCCGACTGGACGTTACACTGAAGCTTTCTTT	CSAPTGRYTEAFF
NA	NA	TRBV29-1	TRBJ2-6	TGCAGCTTCTATTTAGTTGGGGCCAACGTCCTGTCTTTC	CSFYLVGANVLSF
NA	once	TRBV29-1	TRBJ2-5	TGCAGCGTGGGACTCCGGCAGAGGGAGACCCAGTACTTC	CSVGLRQRETQYF
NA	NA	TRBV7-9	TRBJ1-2	TGTGCCAGCAGCTTAATGGCCGCTAACTATGGCTACACCTTC	CASSLMAANYGYTF
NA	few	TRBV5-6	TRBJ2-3	TGTGCCAGCAGCTTTTCTAGCACAGATACGCAGTATTTT	CASSFSSTDTQYF
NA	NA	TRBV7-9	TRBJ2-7	TGTGCCAGCAGCTCCGGAGCGTGGAGGATCTACGAGCAGTACTTC	CASSSGAWRIYEQYF
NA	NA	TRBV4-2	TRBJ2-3	TGTGCCAGCAGCCAAGAGGCGGCAGATACGCAGTATTTT	CASSQEAADTQYF